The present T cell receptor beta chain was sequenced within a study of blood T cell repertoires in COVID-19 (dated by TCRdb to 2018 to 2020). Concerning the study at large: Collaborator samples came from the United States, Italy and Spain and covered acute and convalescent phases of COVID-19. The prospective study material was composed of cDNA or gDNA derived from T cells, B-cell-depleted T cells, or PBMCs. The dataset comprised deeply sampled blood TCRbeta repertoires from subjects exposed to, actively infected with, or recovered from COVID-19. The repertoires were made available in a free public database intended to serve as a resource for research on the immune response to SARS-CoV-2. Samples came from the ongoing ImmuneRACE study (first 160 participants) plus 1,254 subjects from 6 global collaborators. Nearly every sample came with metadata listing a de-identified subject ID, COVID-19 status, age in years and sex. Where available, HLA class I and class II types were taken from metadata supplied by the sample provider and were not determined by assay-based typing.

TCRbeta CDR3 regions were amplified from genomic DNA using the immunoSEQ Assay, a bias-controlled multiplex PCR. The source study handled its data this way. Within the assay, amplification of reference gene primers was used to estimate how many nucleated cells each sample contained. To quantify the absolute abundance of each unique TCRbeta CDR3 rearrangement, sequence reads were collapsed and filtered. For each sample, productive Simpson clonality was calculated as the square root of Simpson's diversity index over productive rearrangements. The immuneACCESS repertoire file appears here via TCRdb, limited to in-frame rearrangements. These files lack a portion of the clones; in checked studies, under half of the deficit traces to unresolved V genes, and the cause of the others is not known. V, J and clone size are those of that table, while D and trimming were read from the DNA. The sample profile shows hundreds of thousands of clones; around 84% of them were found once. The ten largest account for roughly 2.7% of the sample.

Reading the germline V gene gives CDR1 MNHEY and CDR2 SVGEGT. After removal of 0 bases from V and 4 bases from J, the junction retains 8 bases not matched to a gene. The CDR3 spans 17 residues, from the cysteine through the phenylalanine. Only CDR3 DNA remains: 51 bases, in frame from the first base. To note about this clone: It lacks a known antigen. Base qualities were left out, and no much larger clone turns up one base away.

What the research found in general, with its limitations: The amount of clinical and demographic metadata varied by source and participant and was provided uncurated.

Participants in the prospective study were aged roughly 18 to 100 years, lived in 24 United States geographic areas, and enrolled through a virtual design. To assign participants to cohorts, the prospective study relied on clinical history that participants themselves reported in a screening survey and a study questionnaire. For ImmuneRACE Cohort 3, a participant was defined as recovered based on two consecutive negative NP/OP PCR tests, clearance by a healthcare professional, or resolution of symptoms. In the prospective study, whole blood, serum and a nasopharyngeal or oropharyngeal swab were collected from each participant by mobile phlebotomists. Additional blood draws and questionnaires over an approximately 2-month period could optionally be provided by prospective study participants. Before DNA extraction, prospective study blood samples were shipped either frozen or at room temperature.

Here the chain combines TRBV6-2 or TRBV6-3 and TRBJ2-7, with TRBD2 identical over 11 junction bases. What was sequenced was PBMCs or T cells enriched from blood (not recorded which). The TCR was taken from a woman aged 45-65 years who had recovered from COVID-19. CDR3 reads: CASSYSTSGSFEYEQYF. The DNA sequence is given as TGTGCCAGCAGTTACTCCACTAGCGGGAGTTTCGAATACGAGCAGTACTTC.